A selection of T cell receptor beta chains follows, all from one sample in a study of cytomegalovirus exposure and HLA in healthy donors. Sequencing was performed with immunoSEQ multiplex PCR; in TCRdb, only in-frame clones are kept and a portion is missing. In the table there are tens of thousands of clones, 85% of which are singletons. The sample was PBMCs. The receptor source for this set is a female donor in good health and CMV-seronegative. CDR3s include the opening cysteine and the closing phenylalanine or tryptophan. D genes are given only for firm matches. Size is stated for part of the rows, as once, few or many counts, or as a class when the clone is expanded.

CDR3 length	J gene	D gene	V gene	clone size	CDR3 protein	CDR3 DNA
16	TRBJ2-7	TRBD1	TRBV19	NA	CASSIGGGGEPYEQYF	TGTGCCAGTAGTATAGGAGGGGGCGGCGAACCTTACGAGCAGTACTTC
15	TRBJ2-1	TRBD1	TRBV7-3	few	CASSSTGGQYNEQFF	TGTGCCAGCAGCTCCACAGGGGGCCAGTACAATGAGCAGTTCTTC
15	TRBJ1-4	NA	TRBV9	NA	CASSPRGETNEKLFF	TGTGCCAGCAGCCCCCGGGGGGAGACTAATGAAAAACTGTTTTTT
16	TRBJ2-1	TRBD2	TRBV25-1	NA	CASSLLAGFSYNEQFF	TGTGCCAGCAGTCTGCTAGCGGGTTTCTCCTACAATGAGCAGTTCTTC
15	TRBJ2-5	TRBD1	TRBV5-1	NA	CASSPRDRGSETQYF	TGCGCCAGCAGCCCTCGGGACAGGGGAAGCGAGACCCAGTACTTC
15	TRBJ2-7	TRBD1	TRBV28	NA	CASRTAGTGGDEQYF	TGTGCCAGCAGAACCGCCGGGACAGGGGGCGACGAGCAGTACTTC
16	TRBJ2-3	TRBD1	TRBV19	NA	CASSIGGQGAADTQYF	TGTGCCAGTAGTATAGGTGGACAGGGGGCCGCAGATACGCAGTATTTT
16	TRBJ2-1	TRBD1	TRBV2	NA	CASSRQGSGQYNEQFF	TGTGCCAGCAGTCGACAGGGGTCGGGGCAATACAATGAGCAGTTCTTC
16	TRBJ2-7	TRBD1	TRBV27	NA	CASSLAGRGPSYEQYF	TGTGCCAGCAGTTTAGCTGGCAGGGGGCCCTCCTACGAGCAGTACTTC
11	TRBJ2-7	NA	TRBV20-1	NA	CSASGGAEQYF	TGCAGTGCTAGCGGTGGAGCCGAGCAGTACTTC